These 20 T cell receptor beta chains share one sample of origin, sequenced in a study of cytomegalovirus exposure and HLA in healthy donors. Sequencing was performed with immunoSEQ multiplex PCR; in TCRdb, only in-frame clones are kept and a portion is missing. Here the sample spans some 150,000 clones, 86% being singletons. The sequenced sample was PBMCs. Receptors originate from a man in his late teens or twenties in good health and CMV-seropositive.

The rearrangement uses TRBV29-1 and TRBJ2-3; D not resolved. Germline CDR1 is SQVTM and CDR2 is ANQGSEA. CDR3 length equals 15 residues. The V end lost 2 bases, the J end lost 0 bases, and 12 bases lay between the germline ends. The CDR3 protein is CSVESASASTDTQYF. The CDR3 nucleotides read TGCAGCGTTGAAAGCGCATCGGCTAGCACAGATACGCAGTATTTT.

V is TRBV10-1 and J is TRBJ2-2; 13 nucleotides line up with TRBD2. V dropped 4 bases and J dropped 4; count of bases not matched to a gene: 12. Germline V CDR1 and CDR2: WNHNN, SYGVQD (reference sequence). CDR3 length: 19 residues. The CDR3 coding sequence is TGCGCCAGCAGTGTCCCCGGACTAGCGGGGGATTCGTGCACCGGGGAGCTGTTTTTT. The encoded protein is CASSVPGLAGDSCTGELFF.

DNA for the CDR3: TGTGCCAGCAGTGACCGGGACAACAATGAGCAGTTCTTC. This gives the protein CASSDRDNNEQFF. The V and J genes are TRBV6-4 and TRBJ2-1; D may be TRBD1 (6 bases). From germline, CDR1 is MRHNA and CDR2 SNTAGT. V shed 2 bases and J shed 5 bases, with 7 bases lying between them. The CDR3 runs to 13 residues.

The chain couples TRBV27 to TRBJ2-1, with 10 bases identical to TRBD1. J was trimmed by 1 base and V by 4 bases; bases with no gene match: 4. The CDR3 extends over 16 amino acids. Looked up from germline, CDR1 is MNHEY and CDR2 is SMNVEV (reference sequence). The DNA of the CDR3 is TGTGCCAGCAGTTCAAGGGACAGGGGTTCCTACAATGAGCAGTTCTTC. This gives the protein CASSSRDRGSYNEQFF.

V and J are TRBV6-1 and TRBJ1-5, with 7 bases matching TRBD1. V lost 3 bases to trimming and J lost 1 base; unmatched junction nucleotides: 6. This CDR3 has 16 residues. Germline assignment: CDR1 MNHNS and CDR2 SASEGT. CDR3 in amino acids: CASSDRGQASNQPQHF. In DNA, the CDR3 is TGTGCCAGCAGTGATCGTGGACAGGCCAGCAATCAGCCCCAGCATTTT.

This rearrangement joins TRBV27 to TRBJ2-5, with D possibly being TRBD1 (6 bases). Germline-derived CDR1 and CDR2 are MNHEY and SMNVEV (reference sequence). This CDR3 has 15 amino acids. V lost 6 bases, J lost 0 bases, and 14 bases lay in between. The CDR3 loop is CASSQDSTYQETQYF. In nucleotides, the CDR3 is TGTGCCAGCAGCCAGGACAGTACGTACCAAGAGACCCAGTACTTC.

This chain links TRBV2 with TRBJ2-2, with D perhaps matching TRBD1 (6 bases). V gave up 8 bases and J gave up 2 bases, with 12 bases separating them. The CDR3 extends over 14 amino acids. Germline CDR1 and CDR2: SNHLY and FYNNEI. The CDR3 is CASARDKNTGELFF. CDR3 DNA: TGTGCCAGCGCCCGGGACAAAAACACCGGGGAGCTGTTTTTT.

The V and J genes are TRBV15 and TRBJ1-4, with 7 nucleotides matching TRBD1. The CDR3 is made up of 16 amino acids. The trim removed 0 bases at V and 4 bases at J, leaving 5 bases unmatched. Germline lookup yields CDR1 LNHNV and CDR2 YYDKDF (reference sequence). The chain's CDR3 is CATSRDGNRGNEKLFF. CDR3 nucleotides: TGTGCCACCAGCAGAGATGGGAACAGGGGTAATGAAAAACTGTTTTTT.

With regard to this clone: This specimen includes other DNA sequences encoding the same CDR3. The CDR3 sequence: CASSYSGGLNYGYTF. The CDR3 DNA reads as TGTGCCAGCAGTTATTCGGGGGGATTAAACTATGGCTACACCTTC. This chain links TRBV6-5 with TRBJ1-2; tentative D call: TRBD1 (5 bases). Germline lookup yields CDR1 MNHEY and CDR2 SVGAGI. V lost 3 bases and J lost 2, with 13 bases in between. The CDR3 totals 15 residues.

The rearrangement uses TRBV6-5 and TRBJ2-3; D is perhaps TRBD1 (5 bases). V dropped 0 bases and J dropped 15 bases, with 19 bases sitting between them. Looked up from germline, CDR1 is MNHEY and CDR2 is SVGAGI. The CDR3 totals 14 residues. The CDR3: CASSYSTVLFKIYF. In DNA, the CDR3 is TGTGCCAGCAGTTACTCGACAGTTCTGTTTAAAATCTATTTT.

The rearrangement uses TRBV19 and TRBJ1-6; perhaps TRBD1 as D (5 bases). The CDR3 is made up of 14 amino acids. Germline CDR1 is LNHDA and CDR2 is SQIVND (reference sequence). The germline V and J ends were trimmed by 3 bases and 7 bases, with 10 bases remaining between them. The CDR3 coding sequence is TGTGCCAGTAGTATTCAGGGAAGGAATTCACCCCTCCACTTT. It encodes CASSIQGRNSPLHF.

The chain joins TRBV10-3 to TRBJ2-3; the D gene is possibly TRBD2 (6 bases). The CDR3 totals 15 residues. Trimming removed 6 bases from V and 0 bases from J, with 13 bases in between. Germline assignment: CDR1 ENHRY and CDR2 SYGVKD. The CDR3, as DNA: TGTGCCATCAGCGGAGGGCTACTCAGCACAGATACGCAGTATTTT. Its translation is CAISGGLLSTDTQYF.

The chain has TRBV6-1 and TRBJ2-5; D unclear. Germline V gives CDR1 MNHNS, CDR2 SASEGT. The CDR3 runs to 15 residues. Trimming pared 3 bases from V and 2 bases from J, leaving 13 bases between. The CDR3 DNA follows: TGTGCCAGCAGTGATATATATGTGAGACAAGAGACCCAGTACTTC. Residues: CASSDIYVRQETQYF.

The genes are TRBV29-1 and TRBJ2-7, with D perhaps TRBD2 (6 bases). This CDR3 spans 13 amino acids. Deletions cut 0 bases from V and 0 bases from J, with 6 bases between. Germline CDR1 reads SQVTM; CDR2 reads ANQGSEA. CDR3 sequence reads: CSVEDGSSYEQYF. The CDR3 DNA is TGCAGCGTTGAAGACGGGAGCTCCTACGAGCAGTACTTC.

The V call is TRBV6-4, the J call TRBJ2-1; 11 bases line up with TRBD2. The CDR3 is 15 amino acids. CDR1 and CDR2 from the germline V gene are MRHNA and SNTAGT. The V segment lost 6 bases and the J segment 7 bases; nucleotides outside the gene matches: 8. As DNA, the CDR3 is TGTGCCAGCAGCCCATTAGCGGGAGGGAGGAATGAGCAGTTCTTC. Encoded protein: CASSPLAGGRNEQFF.

The rearrangement links TRBV5-6 to TRBJ2-2, with a weak D call TRBD2 (6 bases). The ends were cut back, 3 bases at V and 2 bases at J, with 14 bases in the middle. This CDR3 has 16 amino acids. Germline loops: CDR1 SGHDT, CDR2 YYEEEE. The CDR3 protein is CASSYVTRPNTGELFF. Written as DNA, the CDR3 is TGTGCCAGCAGCTACGTGACTAGACCCAACACCGGGGAGCTGTTTTTT.

J is TRBJ1-3 and V is TRBV5-6, with no clear D. Germline V gives CDR1 SGHDT, CDR2 YYEEEE. This CDR3 is 16 amino acids long. V dropped 0 bases and J dropped 4 bases, with 14 bases sitting between them. CDR3 DNA: TGTGCCAGCAGCTTGGCCGCAGGTGTCAGAGGAAACACCATATATTTT. It codes for CASSLAAGVRGNTIYF.

CDR3 nucleotide sequence: TGTGCCAGCAGCTTCCGGACTAGCGGGGGGACAGATACGCAGTATTTT. It is translated as CASSFRTSGGTDTQYF. The rearrangement links TRBV7-2 to TRBJ2-3, with 14 bases identical to TRBD2. V trimming: 3 bases; J trimming: 3 bases; junction bases outside the gene matches: 2. The CDR3 is 16 residues long. Looked up from germline, CDR1 is SGHTA and CDR2 is FQGNSA.

This clone was recorded a few times. J is TRBJ2-7 and V is TRBV6-5; weak D call: TRBD2 (5 bases). There are 13 residues in the CDR3. V was shortened by 2 bases and J by 4 bases, with 9 bases between the two germline ends. Germline V lookup: CDR1 MNHEY, CDR2 SVGAGI. CDR3 residues: CASSYVGSYEQYF. The CDR3 DNA is TGTGCCAGCAGTTACGTAGGGAGTTACGAGCAGTACTTC.

The V and J genes are TRBV4-2 and TRBJ2-3; 8 bases agree with TRBD2. Losses at the gene ends were 6 bases for V and 3 bases for J; bases not matched to a gene: 5. Germline assignment: CDR1 LGHNA and CDR2 YNFKEQ. The CDR3 has 14 amino acids. The CDR3 coding sequence is TGTGCCAGCAGACTAGCGGAGGAGACAGATACGCAGTATTTT. It specifies CASRLAEETDTQYF.